Described below is a single T cell receptor beta chain sequence and its context. The data derive from a study of blood T cell repertoires in COVID-19. Overall study: Nucleic acid was either cDNA or gDNA, and it came from T cells, B-cell-depleted T cells, or PBMCs.

Clones were read by immunoSEQ multiplex PCR, and TCRdb kept only the in-frame ones, dropping some. The table lists approximately 300,000 clones, 85% of them singletons. V gave up 1 base and J gave up 1 base, with 10 bases separating them. Looked up from germline, CDR1 is SGHAT and CDR2 is FQNNGV. The CDR3 extends over 15 amino acids. Sequencing was done on a sample of PBMCs or T cells enriched from blood (not recorded which). The chain combines TRBV11-2 with TRBJ1-1; maybe TRBD1 (6 bases). The source of this sequence is a woman in her 30s who had been exposed to COVID-19. The CDR3 DNA is TGTGCCAGCAGCTTAGTGACAGGAAGGAACACTGAAGCTTTCTTT. It yields the protein CASSLVTGRNTEAFF.